The entry below describes one TCR beta chain. What it binds is not known. The sample originates from a study of OX40 agonist ivuxolimab in advanced cancers. The overall study: People in dose escalation had one of these cancers: hepatocellular carcinoma, melanoma, renal cell or head and neck cancer. Partial responses occurred in three patients (one hepatocellular carcinoma, two cutaneous melanoma). Study findings and constraints: At doses 0.1 to 3.0 mg/kg, CD4+ and CD8+ clones expanded.

The V gene end was trimmed by 1 base and the J gene end by 9 bases; junction bases not matched to a gene: 1. CDR1 and CDR2 from the germline V gene are MNHNS and SASEGT. The CDR3 runs 14 residues. Assay: immunoSEQ multiplex PCR; the TCRdb copy retains only in-frame clones and omits some. The sample lists roughly 61,000 clones, roughly 85% occurring once. The input for sequencing was CD4+ or CD8+ T cells sorted from blood, taken in a trial of the OX40 agonist ivuxolimab. The receptor was isolated from an adult with an advanced solid tumor such as melanoma, head and neck, liver or kidney cancer. The chain joins TRBV6-1 to TRBJ2-1, with 12 bases lining up with TRBD2. CDR3 amino acids: CASSEGLAGVEQFF. The CDR3 bases are TGTGCCAGCAGTGAAGGACTAGCGGGAGTTGAGCAGTTCTTC.